Listed below are T cell receptor beta chains from one sample, sequenced in a study of blood T cell repertoires in COVID-19. The data were produced by immunoSEQ multiplex PCR, yet TCRdb's version contains in-frame clones alone and is incomplete. The sample yields fewer than 150,000 clones, roughly 85% seen once. Sequencing input: peripheral blood. Receptors were obtained from a man between 45 and 60 years old with acute or convalescent COVID-19. Both conserved end residues are part of each CDR3. A D gene is named only where the DNA matches it firmly.

J gene: TRBJ2-3
V gene: TRBV28
D gene: NA
CDR3 protein: CASSFGQPADTQYF

J gene: TRBJ2-7
V gene: TRBV20-1
D gene: NA
CDR3 protein: CSASSGHEQYF

J gene: TRBJ2-1
V gene: TRBV29-1
D gene: TRBD1
CDR3 protein: CSVEGQGAPNEQFF

J gene: TRBJ2-7
V gene: TRBV4-1
D gene: TRBD2
CDR3 protein: CASSQELASGSYEQYF

J gene: TRBJ2-7
V gene: TRBV11-2
D gene: TRBD2
CDR3 protein: CASSLRGLAGESYEQYF

J gene: TRBJ1-5
V gene: TRBV19
D gene: TRBD1
CDR3 protein: CASTPGTGYQPQHF

J gene: TRBJ1-5
V gene: TRBV19
D gene: NA
CDR3 protein: CASSMGSNQPQHF

J gene: TRBJ1-6
V gene: TRBV11-2
D gene: TRBD1
CDR3 protein: CASDTGDSPLHF

J gene: TRBJ1-1
V gene: TRBV2
D gene: TRBD1
CDR3 protein: CASSPKGARGEAFF

J gene: TRBJ1-2
V gene: TRBV3-1/TRBV3-2
D gene: NA
CDR3 protein: CASSPRGRGYTF

J gene: TRBJ2-3
V gene: TRBV7-6
D gene: TRBD2
CDR3 protein: CASSLGTSGRGASADTQYF

J gene: TRBJ2-1
V gene: TRBV7-2
D gene: NA
CDR3 protein: CASSFLPGNEQFF

J gene: TRBJ2-3
V gene: TRBV11-2
D gene: NA
CDR3 protein: CASSLGGSAGDTQYF

J gene: TRBJ2-1
V gene: TRBV18
D gene: NA
CDR3 protein: CASSPGEDSYNEQFF

J gene: TRBJ1-4
V gene: TRBV10-3
D gene: TRBD1
CDR3 protein: CATQGEPTNEKLFF

J gene: TRBJ1-5
V gene: TRBV28
D gene: NA
CDR3 protein: CASSGEVFSQHF

J gene: TRBJ2-7
V gene: TRBV4-1
D gene: NA
CDR3 protein: CASSQVPDEQYF

J gene: TRBJ2-5
V gene: TRBV9
D gene: TRBD1
CDR3 protein: CASSVGGDRVQETQYF

J gene: TRBJ2-7
V gene: TRBV28
D gene: TRBD1
CDR3 protein: CASSLFGTGMDEQYF

J gene: TRBJ2-3
V gene: TRBV7-3
D gene: TRBD2
CDR3 protein: CASSFLAGVPDTQYF

J gene: TRBJ1-3
V gene: TRBV19
D gene: NA
CDR3 protein: CASTLMDSAGNTIYF